This T cell receptor (beta chain) was observed in a study of metastatic and nonmetastatic thyroid tumors. Study context: Malignant and benign thyroid patients had repertoires compared in peripheral blood and tumor or nodule tissue. The study's findings and limits: Reports indicated that malignant thyroid tumors showed significantly higher TCR beta diversity than benign nodules did, in blood and tumor.

No treatment had been given to any patient before thyroid surgery. Methods used by the authors: Between-group CDR3 differences, defined by clinicopathological status, yielded a distant-metastasis classifier for papillary thyroid cancer. TCRdb re-called clones via MiXCR from the PCR reads. These V and J calls derive from TCRdb rather than the authors' analysis. The table records around 18,000 clones, 30% to 40% of them present only once. A remark on this clone: Its target is not known.

The germline V and J ends were trimmed by 7 bases and 4 bases, with 14 bases remaining between them. The CDR3 has 13 residues. Looked up from germline, CDR1 is MNHNS and CDR2 is SASEGT. Sequences were obtained from tumor tissue. The gene calls are TRBV6-1 and TRBJ2-7, with D perhaps matching TRBD2 (6 bases). The TCR sequence derives from a female donor with papillary thyroid cancer or a benign thyroid nodule (not recorded which). Some clones in this sample may be carry-over from other donors' samples. The CDR3 is CASTGSGVYEQYF. The CDR3 region has the DNA TGTGCCAGCACCGGGAGTGGAGTTTACGAGCAGTACTTC.